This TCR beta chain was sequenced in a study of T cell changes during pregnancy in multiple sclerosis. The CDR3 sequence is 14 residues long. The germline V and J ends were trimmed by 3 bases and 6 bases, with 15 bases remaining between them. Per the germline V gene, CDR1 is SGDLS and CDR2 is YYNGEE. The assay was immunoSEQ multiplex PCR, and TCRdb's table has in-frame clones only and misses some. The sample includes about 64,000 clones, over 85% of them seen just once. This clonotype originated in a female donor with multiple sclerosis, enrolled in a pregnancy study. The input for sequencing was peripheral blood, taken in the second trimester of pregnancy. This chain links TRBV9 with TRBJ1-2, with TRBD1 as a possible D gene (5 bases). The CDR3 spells CASSAIADIDGYTF. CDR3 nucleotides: TGTGCCAGCAGCGCCATAGCGGACATTGATGGCTACACCTTC. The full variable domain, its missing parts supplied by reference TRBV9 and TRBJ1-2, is DSGVTQTPKHLITATGQRVTLRCSPRSGDLSVYWYQQSLDQGLQFLIQYYNGEERAKGNILERFSAQQFPDLHSELNLSSLELGDSALYFCASSAIADIDGYTFGSGTRLTVV.